This T cell receptor beta chain was documented in a study of T cells in Graves' hyperthyroidism and ophthalmopathy. Turning to the study itself: Peripheral blood was secured at the point of initial diagnosis, before any treatment. Study-wide results and caveats: Most thyroid-expanded clonotypes above 0.001 were also found in blood.

Authors of the study amplified TCR beta CDR3 regions from RNA transcripts. Initially, a first-round RT-PCR of the TCR CDR3 employed the HTBI primer set. TCRdb re-called the multiplex PCR reads through MiXCR, storing one row per CDR3 protein. The table includes approximately 210,000 distinct CDR3 sequences, 15% to 20% detected once. In germline, CDR1 is SGHTA, CDR2 FQGTGA. V was pared by 6 bases and J by 3 bases, with 11 bases between. The CDR3 has 14 residues. This clonotype appeared many times. Antigen: not known. With a duration under 2 months, the hyperthyroidism was newly diagnosed in patients aged 18 to 65. The source of the PBMCs was 10 ml of fresh peripheral blood.

The rearrangement links TRBV7-3 to TRBJ2-2, with D possibly being TRBD2 (6 bases). Sequences were obtained from blood. The sequence came from a man between 50 and 59 years old with Graves' hyperthyroidism. CDR3 sequence: CASRAGHYTGELFF. DNA for the CDR3: TGTGCCAGCAGAGCGGGTCACTACACCGGGGAGCTGTTTTTT.